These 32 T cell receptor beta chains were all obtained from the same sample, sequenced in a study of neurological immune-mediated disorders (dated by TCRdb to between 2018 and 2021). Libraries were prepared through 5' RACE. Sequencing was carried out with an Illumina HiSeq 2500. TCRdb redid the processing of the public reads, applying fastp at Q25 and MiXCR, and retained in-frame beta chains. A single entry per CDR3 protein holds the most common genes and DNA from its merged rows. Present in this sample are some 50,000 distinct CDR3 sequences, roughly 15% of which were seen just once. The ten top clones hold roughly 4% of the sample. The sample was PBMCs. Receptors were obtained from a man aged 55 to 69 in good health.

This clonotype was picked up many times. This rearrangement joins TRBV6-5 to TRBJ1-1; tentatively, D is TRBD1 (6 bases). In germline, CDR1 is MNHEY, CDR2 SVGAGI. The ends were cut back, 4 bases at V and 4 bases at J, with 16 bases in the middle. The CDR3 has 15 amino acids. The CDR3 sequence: CASSLAGAGGTEAFF. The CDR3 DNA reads TGTGCCAGCAGTTTGGCAGGGGCCGGGGGCACTGAAGCTTTCTTT.

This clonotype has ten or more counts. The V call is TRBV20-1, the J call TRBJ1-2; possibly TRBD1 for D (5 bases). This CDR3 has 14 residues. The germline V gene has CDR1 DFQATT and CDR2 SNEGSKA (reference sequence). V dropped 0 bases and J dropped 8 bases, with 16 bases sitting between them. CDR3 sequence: CSARDSIGAKGYTF. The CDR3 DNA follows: TGCAGTGCTAGAGATTCTATAGGGGCTAAAGGCTACACCTTC.

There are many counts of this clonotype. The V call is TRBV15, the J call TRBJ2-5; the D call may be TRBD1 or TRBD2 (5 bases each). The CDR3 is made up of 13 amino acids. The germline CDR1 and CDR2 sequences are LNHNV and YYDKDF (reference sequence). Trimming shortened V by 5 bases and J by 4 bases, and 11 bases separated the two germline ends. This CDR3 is CATSGTKRETQYF. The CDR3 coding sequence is TGTGCCACCAGCGGGACCAAGCGAGAGACCCAGTACTTC.

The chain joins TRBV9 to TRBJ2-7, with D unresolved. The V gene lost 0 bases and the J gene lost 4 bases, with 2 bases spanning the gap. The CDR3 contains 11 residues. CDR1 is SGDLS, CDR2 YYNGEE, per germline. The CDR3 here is CASSVGYEQYF. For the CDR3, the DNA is TGTGCCAGCAGCGTAGGGTACGAGCAGTACTTC.

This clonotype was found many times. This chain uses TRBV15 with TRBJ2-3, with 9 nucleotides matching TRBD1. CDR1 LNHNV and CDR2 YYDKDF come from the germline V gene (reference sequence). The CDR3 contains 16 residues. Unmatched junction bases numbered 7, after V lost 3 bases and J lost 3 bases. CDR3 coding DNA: TGTGCCACCAGCAGCCCCCGGGACAGGGTAACAGATACGCAGTATTTT. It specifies CATSSPRDRVTDTQYF.

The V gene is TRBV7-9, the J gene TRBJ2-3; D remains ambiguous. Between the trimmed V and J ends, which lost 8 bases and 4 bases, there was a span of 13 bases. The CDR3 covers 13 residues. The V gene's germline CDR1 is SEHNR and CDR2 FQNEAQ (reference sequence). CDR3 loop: CASGWRSADTQYF. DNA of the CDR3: TGTGCCAGCGGATGGCGATCCGCAGATACGCAGTATTTT. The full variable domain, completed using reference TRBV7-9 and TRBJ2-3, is DTGVSQNPRHKITKRGQNVTFRCDPISEHNRLYWYRQTLGQGPEFLTYFQNEAQLEKSRLLSDRFSAERPKGSFSTLEIQRTEQGDSAMYLCASGWRSADTQYFGPGTRLTVL.

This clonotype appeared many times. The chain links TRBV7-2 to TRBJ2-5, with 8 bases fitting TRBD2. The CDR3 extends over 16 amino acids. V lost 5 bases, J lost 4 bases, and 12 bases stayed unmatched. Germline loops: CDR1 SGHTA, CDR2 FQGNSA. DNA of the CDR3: TGTGCCAGCAGCGCCCCATCCGGGACTAGGGGAGAGACCCAGTACTTC. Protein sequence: CASSAPSGTRGETQYF.

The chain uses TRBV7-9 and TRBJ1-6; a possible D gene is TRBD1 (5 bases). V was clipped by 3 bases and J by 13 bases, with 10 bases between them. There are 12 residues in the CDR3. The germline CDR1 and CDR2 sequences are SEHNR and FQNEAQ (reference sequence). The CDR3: CASSFPGQPLHF. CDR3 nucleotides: TGTGCCAGCAGCTTCCCGGGGCAGCCCCTCCACTTT.

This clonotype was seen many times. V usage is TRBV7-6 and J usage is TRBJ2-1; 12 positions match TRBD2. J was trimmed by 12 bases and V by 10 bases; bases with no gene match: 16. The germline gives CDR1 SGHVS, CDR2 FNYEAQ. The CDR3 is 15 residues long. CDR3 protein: CATALRTSGAGWQFF. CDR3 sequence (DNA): TGTGCCACGGCCCTAAGGACTAGCGGGGCGGGGTGGCAGTTCTTC.

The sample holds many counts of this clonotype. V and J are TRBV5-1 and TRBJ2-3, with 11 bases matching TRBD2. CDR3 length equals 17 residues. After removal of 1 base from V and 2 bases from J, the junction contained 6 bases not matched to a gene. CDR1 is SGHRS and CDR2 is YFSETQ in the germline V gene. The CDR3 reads CASSLTLAGVSTDTQYF. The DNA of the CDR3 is TGCGCCAGCAGCTTGACACTAGCGGGAGTCTCCACAGATACGCAGTATTTT.

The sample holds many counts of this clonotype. The chain's CDR3 is CASSLPDSYNEQFF. The CDR3 coding sequence is TGTGCCAGCAGCCTACCAGACTCCTACAATGAGCAGTTCTTC. The chain uses TRBV4-2 and TRBJ2-1; D is undetermined. Trimming took off 4 bases at V and 0 bases at J, with 7 bases between the two ends. CDR1 is LGHNA, CDR2 YNFKEQ, per germline. The CDR3 contains 14 residues.

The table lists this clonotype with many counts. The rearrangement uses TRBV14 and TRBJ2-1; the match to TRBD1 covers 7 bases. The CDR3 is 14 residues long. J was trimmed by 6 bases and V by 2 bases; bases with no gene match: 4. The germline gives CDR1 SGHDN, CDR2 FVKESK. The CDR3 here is CASSQTTGVNEQFF. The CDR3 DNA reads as TGTGCCAGCAGCCAAACCACAGGGGTCAATGAGCAGTTCTTC.

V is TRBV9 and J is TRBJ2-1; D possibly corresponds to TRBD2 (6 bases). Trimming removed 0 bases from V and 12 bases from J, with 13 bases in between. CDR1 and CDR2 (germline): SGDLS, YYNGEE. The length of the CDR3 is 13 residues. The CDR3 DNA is TGTGCCAGCAGCGTAGTTGGGGGAGGTTCGCAGTTCTTC. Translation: CASSVVGGGSQFF.

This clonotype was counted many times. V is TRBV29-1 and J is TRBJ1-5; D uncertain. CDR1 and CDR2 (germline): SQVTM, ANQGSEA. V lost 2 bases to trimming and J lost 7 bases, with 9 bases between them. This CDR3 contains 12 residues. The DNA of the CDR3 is TGCAGCGTTGAATCGGCCGGCCAGCCCCAGCATTTT. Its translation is CSVESAGQPQHF.

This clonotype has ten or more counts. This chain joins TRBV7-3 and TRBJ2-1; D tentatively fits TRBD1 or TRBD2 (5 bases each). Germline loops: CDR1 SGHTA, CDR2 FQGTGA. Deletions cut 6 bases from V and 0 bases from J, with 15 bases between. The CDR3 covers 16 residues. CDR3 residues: CASSNSGPNSYNEQFF. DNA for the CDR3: TGTGCCAGCAGTAACTCGGGACCCAACTCCTACAATGAGCAGTTCTTC.

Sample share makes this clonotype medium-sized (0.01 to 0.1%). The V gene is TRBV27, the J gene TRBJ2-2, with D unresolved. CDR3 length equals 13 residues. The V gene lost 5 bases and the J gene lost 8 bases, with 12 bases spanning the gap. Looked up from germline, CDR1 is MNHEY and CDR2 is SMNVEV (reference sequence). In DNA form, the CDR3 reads TGTGCCAGCAGTAGCACGGGTGGTGGGGAGCTGTTTTTT. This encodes CASSSTGGGELFF.

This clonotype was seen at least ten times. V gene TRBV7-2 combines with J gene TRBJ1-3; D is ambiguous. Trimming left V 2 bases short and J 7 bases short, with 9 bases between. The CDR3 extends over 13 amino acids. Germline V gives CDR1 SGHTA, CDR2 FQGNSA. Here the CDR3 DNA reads TGTGCCAGCAGCTTAAATCCCTCCAACACCATATATTTT. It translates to CASSLNPSNTIYF.

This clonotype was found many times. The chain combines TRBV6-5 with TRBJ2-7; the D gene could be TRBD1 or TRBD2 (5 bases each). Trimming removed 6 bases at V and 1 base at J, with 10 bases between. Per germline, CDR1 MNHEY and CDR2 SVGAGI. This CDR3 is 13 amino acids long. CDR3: CASRGPHSYEQYF. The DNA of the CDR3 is TGTGCCAGCAGGGGACCGCATTCCTACGAGCAGTACTTC.

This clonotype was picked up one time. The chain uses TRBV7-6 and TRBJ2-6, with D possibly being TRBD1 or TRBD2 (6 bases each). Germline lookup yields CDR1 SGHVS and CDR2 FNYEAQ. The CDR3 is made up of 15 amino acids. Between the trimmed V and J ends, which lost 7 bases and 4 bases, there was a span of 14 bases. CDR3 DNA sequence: TGTGCCAGCACCCCCGGGGGCGCCGGGGCCAACGTCCTGACTTTC. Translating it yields CASTPGGAGANVLTF.

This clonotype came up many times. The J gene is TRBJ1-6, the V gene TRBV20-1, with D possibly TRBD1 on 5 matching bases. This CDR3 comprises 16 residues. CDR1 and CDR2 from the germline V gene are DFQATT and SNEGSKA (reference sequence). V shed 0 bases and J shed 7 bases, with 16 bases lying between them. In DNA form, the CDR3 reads TGCAGTGCTAGAGATCTCGGCGCAGGGAAGAATTCACCCCTCCACTTT. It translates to CSARDLGAGKNSPLHF.

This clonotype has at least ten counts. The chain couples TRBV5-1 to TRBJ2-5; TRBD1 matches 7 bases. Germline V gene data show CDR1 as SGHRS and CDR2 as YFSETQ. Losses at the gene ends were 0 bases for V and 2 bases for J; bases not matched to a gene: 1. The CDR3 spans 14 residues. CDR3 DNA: TGCGCCAGCAGCTTGGGGGACAGTCAAGAGACCCAGTACTTC. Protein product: CASSLGDSQETQYF.

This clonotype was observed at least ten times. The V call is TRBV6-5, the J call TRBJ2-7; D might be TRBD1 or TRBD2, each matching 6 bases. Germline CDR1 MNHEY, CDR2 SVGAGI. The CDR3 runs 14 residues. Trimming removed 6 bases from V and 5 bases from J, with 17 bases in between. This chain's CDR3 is CASRFPGARNEQYF. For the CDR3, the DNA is TGTGCCAGCAGGTTCCCGGGGGCGCGGAACGAGCAGTACTTC.

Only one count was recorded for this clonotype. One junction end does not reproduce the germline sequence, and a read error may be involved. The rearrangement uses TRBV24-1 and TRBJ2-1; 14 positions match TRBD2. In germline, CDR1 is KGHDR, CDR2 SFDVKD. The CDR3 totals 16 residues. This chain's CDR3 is CPTSDLGLAGVGEQFF. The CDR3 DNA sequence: TGTCCCACCAGTGATTTGGGACTAGCGGGGGTCGGTGAGCAGTTCTTC.

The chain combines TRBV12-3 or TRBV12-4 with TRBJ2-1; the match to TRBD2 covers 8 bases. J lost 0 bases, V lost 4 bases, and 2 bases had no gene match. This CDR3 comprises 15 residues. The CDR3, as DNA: TGTGCCAGCAGTTCGACTAGCGACTCCTACAATGAGCAGTTCTTC. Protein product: CASSSTSDSYNEQFF.

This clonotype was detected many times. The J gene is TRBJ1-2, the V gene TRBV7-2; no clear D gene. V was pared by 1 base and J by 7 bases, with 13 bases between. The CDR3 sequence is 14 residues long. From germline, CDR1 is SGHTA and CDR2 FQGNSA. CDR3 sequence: CASSLDAGTRGYTF. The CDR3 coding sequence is TGTGCCAGCAGCTTAGATGCGGGCACCCGTGGCTACACCTTC. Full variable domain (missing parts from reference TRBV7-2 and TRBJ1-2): GAGVSQSPSNKVTEKGKDVELRCDPISGHTALYWYRQSLGQGLEFLIYFQGNSAPDKSGLPSDRFSAERTGGSVSTLTIQRTQQEDSAVYLCASSLDAGTRGYTFGSGTRLTVV.

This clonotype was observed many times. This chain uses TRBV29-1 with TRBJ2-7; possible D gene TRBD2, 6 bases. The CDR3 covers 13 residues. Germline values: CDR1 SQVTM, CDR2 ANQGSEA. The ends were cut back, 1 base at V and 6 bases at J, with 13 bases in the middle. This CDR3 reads CSVEAQEGSEQYF. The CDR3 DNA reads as TGCAGCGTTGAAGCCCAGGAGGGCTCCGAGCAGTACTTC.

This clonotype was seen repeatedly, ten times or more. CDR3 coding DNA: TGTGCCAGCAGCTCCGGACTAGCGAGCACAGATACGCAGTATTTT. Protein sequence: CASSSGLASTDTQYF. The chain couples TRBV7-2 to TRBJ2-3; TRBD2 matches 9 bases. The trim removed 4 bases at V and 0 bases at J, leaving 2 bases unmatched. The CDR3 totals 15 residues. CDR1 SGHTA and CDR2 FQGNSA come from the germline V gene.

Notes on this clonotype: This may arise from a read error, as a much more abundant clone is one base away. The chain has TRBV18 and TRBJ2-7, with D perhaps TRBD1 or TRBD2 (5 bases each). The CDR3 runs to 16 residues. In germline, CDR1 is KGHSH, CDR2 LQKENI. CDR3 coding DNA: TGTGTCAGCTCACCCACCGGGACGAGGAGCTCCTACGAGCAGTACTTC. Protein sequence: CVSSPTGTRSSYEQYF.

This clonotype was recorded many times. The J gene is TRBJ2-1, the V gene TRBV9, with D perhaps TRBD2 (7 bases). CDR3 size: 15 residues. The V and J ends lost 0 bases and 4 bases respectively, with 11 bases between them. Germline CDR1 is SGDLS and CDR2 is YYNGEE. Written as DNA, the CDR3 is TGTGCCAGCAGCGTAGAGGCGGGGGCTTACAATGAGCAGTTCTTC. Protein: CASSVEAGAYNEQFF.

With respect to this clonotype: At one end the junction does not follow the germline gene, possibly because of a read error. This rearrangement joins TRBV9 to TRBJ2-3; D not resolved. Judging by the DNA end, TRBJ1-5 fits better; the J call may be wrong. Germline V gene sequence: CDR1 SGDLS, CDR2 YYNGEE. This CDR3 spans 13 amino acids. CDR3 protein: CASSALAADTQHF. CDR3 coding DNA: TGTGCTAGCAGCGCCCTAGCGGCAGATACGCAGCATTTT.

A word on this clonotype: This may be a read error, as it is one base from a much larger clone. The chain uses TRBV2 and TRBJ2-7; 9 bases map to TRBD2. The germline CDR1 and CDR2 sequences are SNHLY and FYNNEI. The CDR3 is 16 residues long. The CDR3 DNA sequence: TGTGCCAGAAGTGCACCCACTAGCGGGCTCTCCTACGAGCAGTACTTC. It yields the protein CARSAPTSGLSYEQYF.

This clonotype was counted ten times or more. For the CDR3, the DNA is TGTGCCAGCAGTGAATATGACAGGGGAGGGACCTACAATGAGCAGTTCTTC. The encoded protein is CASSEYDRGGTYNEQFF. The V call is TRBV25-1, the J call TRBJ2-1; TRBD1 is a possible D gene (8 bases). Per germline, CDR1 MGHDK and CDR2 SYGVNS. This CDR3 is built from 17 residues. Deletions cut 0 bases from V and 2 bases from J, with 14 bases between.